This T cell receptor beta chain was captured in a study of blood T cell repertoires in COVID-19. Trimming removed 3 bases from V and 4 bases from J; junction bases left unmatched: 7. CDR1 is LNHDA and CDR2 is SQIVND in the germline V gene (reference sequence). The CDR3 runs 15 residues. Assay used: immunoSEQ multiplex PCR; TCRdb lists only in-frame clones, some missing. Counted here are some 330,000 clones, roughly nine tenths occurring once; the ten biggest clones make up less than 2%. Specimen: peripheral blood. This chain connects TRBV19 to TRBJ2-3, with 7 positions matching TRBD2. The sequence was obtained from a woman in her 30s with COVID-19, enrolled during active disease. CDR3 residues: CASSISGGISDTQYF. For the CDR3, the DNA is TGTGCCAGTAGTATCTCGGGGGGAATATCAGATACGCAGTATTTT.